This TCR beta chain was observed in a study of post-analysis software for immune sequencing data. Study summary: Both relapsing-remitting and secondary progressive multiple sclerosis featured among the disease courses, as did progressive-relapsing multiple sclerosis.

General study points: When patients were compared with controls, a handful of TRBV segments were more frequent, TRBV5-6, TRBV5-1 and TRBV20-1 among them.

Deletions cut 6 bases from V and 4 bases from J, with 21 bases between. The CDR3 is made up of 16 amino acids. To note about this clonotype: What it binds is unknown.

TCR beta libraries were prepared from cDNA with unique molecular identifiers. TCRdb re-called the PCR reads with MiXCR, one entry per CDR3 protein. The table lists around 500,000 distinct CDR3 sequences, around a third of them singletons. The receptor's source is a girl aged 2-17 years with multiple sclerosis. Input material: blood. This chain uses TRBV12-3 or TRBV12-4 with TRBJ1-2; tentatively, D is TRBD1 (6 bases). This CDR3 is CASSPLGTGAPYGYTF. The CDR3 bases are TGTGCCAGCAGCCCGCTGGGGACGGGGGCCCCCTATGGCTACACCTTC.